The clone carrying this T cell receptor beta chain was recorded once. The data were obtained in a study of blood T cell repertoires in COVID-19. The CDR3 runs 15 residues. Deletions cut 2 bases from V and 0 bases from J, with 8 bases between. From germline, CDR1 is MNHEY and CDR2 SVGAGI. Original processing methods: Estimation of nucleated cell counts relied on the amplification of reference gene primers. The repertoire was sequenced with immunoSEQ multiplex PCR; TCRdb's copy has only in-frame clones and lacks some. Clone size and V and J calls were adopted from that table, with D and trimming inferred from the DNA. The repertoire consists of 300,000 to 450,000 clones, with over 75% occurring once and the leading ten covering 10%.

V usage is TRBV6-5 and J usage is TRBJ1-3, with a tentative D call TRBD1 (5 bases). This TCR came from a woman younger than 45 with COVID-19, enrolled during active disease. Sequenced: peripheral blood. CDR3 nucleotide sequence: TGTGCCAGCAGTTACACAGGTCTCTCTGGAAACACCATATATTTT. Translation: CASSYTGLSGNTIYF.